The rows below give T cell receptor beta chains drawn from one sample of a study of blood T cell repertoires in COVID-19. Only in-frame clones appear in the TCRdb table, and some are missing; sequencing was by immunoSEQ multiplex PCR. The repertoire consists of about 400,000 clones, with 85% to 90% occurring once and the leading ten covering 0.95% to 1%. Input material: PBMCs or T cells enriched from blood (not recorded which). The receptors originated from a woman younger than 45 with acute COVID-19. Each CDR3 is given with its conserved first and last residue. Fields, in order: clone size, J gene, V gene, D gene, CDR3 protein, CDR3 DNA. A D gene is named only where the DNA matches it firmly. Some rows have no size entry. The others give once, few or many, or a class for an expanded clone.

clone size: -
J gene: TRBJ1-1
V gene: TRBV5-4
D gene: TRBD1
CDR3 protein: CASSPTGGMNTEAFF
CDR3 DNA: TGTGCCAGCAGCCCGACAGGGGGGATGAACACTGAAGCTTTCTTT

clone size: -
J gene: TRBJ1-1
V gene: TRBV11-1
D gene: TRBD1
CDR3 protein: CASSTQTGGTEAFF
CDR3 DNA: TGTGCCAGCAGCACCCAGACAGGGGGCACTGAAGCTTTCTTT

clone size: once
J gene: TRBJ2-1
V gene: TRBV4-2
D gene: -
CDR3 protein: CASSQDGAELSYNEQFF
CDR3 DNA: TGTGCCAGCAGCCAAGATGGGGCGGAACTCTCCTACAATGAGCAGTTCTTC

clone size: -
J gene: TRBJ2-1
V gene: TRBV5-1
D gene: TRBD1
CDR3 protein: CASSLPGQGKNEQFF
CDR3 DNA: TGCGCCAGCAGCTTGCCGGGACAGGGGAAGAATGAGCAGTTCTTC

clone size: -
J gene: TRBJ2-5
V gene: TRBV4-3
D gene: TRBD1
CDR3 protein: CASSQDPGGGQETQYF
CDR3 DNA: TGCGCCAGCAGCCAAGATCCAGGGGGCGGTCAAGAGACCCAGTACTTC

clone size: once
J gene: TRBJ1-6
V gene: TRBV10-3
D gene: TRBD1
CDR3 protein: CAAGGGDSLTPLYNSPLHF
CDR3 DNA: TGTGCCGCTGGCGGGGGGGACAGTCTGACCCCTCTCTATAATTCACCCCTCCACTTT

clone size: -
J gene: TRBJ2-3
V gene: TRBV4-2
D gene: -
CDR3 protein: CASSQDQAGDTQYF
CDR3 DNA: TGTGCCAGCAGCCAAGATCAGGCTGGGGATACGCAGTATTTT

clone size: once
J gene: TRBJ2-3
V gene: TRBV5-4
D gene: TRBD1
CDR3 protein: CASSARQGGSTDTQYF
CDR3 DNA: TGTGCCAGCAGCGCCAGACAGGGGGGGAGCACAGATACGCAGTATTTT

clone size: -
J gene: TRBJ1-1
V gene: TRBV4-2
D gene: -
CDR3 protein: CASSQDLQGWGTEAFF
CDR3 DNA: TGTGCCAGCAGCCAAGATTTGCAGGGGTGGGGCACTGAAGCTTTCTTT

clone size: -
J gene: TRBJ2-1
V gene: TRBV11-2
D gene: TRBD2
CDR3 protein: CASSFILAGGGNEQFF
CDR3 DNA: TGTGCCAGCAGCTTTATCCTAGCGGGGGGTGGAAATGAGCAGTTCTTC

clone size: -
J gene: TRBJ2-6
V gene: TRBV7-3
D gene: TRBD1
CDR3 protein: CASNLNRGLSGANVLTF
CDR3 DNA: TGTGCCAGCAACTTGAACAGGGGGCTTAGTGGGGCCAACGTCCTGACTTTC

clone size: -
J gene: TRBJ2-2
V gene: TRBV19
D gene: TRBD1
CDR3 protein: CASSPDGTANTGELFF
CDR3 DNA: TGTGCCAGTAGTCCAGACGGGACAGCCAACACCGGGGAGCTGTTTTTT

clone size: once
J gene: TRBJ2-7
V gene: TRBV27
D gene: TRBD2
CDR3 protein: CASSPLTSGPYEQYF
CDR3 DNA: TGTGCCAGCAGTCCCCTAACTAGCGGGCCATACGAGCAGTACTTC

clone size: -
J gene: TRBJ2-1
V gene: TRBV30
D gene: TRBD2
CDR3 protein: CAWTLLSGLAGGEQFF
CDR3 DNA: TGTGCCTGGACCTTACTGTCGGGACTAGCGGGGGGGGAGCAGTTCTTC

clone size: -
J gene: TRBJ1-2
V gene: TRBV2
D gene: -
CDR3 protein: CASSSGTSWKPKEGYTF
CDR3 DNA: TGTGCCAGCAGTTCCGGGACTTCTTGGAAACCAAAAGAGGGCTACACCTTC

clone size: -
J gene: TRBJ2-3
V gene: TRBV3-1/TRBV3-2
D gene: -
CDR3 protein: CASSLRGTDTQYF
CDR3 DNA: TGTGCCAGCAGCCTGCGGGGCACAGATACGCAGTATTTT

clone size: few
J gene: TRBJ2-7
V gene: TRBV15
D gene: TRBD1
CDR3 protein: CATSRALGGGVHEQYF
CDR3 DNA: TGTGCCACCAGCAGAGCTTTAGGGGGCGGAGTGCACGAGCAGTACTTC

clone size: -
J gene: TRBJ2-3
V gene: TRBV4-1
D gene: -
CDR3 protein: CASSQGRASSQYF
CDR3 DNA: TGCGCCAGCAGCCAAGGAAGGGCTAGCTCGCAGTATTTT

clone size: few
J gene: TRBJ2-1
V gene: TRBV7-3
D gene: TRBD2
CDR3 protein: CASSLSGLAGGNEQFF
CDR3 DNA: TGTGCCAGCAGCTTATCGGGACTAGCGGGGGGAAATGAGCAGTTCTTC

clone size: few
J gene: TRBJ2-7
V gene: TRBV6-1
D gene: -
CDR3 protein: CASSEPRGSYEQYF
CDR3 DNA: TGTGCCAGCAGTGAACCCCGGGGTTCCTACGAGCAGTACTTC

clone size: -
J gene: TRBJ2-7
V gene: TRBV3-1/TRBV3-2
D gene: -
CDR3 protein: CASSPSPRTSTYEQYF
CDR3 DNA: TGTGCCAGCAGCCCATCCCCCCGGACTTCCACCTACGAGCAGTACTTC

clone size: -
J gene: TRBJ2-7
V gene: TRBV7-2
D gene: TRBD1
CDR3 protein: CASSPGQGIYEQYF
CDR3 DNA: TGTGCCAGCAGCCCAGGACAGGGTATCTACGAGCAGTACTTC

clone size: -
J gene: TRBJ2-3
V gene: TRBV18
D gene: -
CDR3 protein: CASQRDTAQYF
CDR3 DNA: TGTGCCAGCCAGCGGGACACCGCGCAGTATTTT

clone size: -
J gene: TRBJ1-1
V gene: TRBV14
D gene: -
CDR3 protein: CASSQDYRTEAFF
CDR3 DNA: TGTGCCAGCAGCCAAGACTACAGGACTGAAGCTTTCTTT

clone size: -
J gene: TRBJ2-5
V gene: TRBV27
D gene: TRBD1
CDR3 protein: CASSVSVTGAMETQYF
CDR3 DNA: TGTGCCAGCAGTGTATCGGTTACAGGGGCGATGGAGACCCAGTACTTC

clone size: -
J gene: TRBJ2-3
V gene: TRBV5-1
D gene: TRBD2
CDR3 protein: CASSSGGADTQYF
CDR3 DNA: TGCGCCAGCAGCAGCGGGGGGGCAGATACGCAGTATTTT

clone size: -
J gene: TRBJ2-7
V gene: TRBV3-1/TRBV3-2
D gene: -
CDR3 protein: CASSQNSYEQYF
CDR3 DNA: TGTGCCAGCAGCCAAAACAGCTACGAGCAGTACTTC

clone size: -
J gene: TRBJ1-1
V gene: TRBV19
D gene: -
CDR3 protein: CASSPHGDAVEAFF
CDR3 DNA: TGTGCCAGTAGTCCCCATGGTGATGCAGTGGAAGCTTTCTTT

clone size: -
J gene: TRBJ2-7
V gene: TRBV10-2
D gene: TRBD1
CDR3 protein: CASNPTGTYEQYF
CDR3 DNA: TGCGCCAGCAACCCGACAGGGACCTACGAGCAGTACTTC

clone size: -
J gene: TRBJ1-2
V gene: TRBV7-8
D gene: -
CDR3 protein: CASRSGKQDYGYTF
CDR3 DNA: TGTGCCAGCAGATCCGGGAAGCAGGACTATGGCTACACCTTC

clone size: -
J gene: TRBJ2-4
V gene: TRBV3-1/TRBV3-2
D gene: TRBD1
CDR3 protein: CASSQEGRRTGKNIQYF
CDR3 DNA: TGTGCCAGCAGCCAAGAAGGCCGACGGACAGGAAAAAACATTCAGTACTTC

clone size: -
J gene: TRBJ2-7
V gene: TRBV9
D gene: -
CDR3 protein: CASSPGGSPRYEQYF
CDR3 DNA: TGTGCCAGCAGCCCTGGGGGGTCGCCGAGGTACGAGCAGTACTTC

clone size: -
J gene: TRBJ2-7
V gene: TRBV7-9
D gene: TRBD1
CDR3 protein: CASSLNPGTASSYEQYF
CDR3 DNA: TGTGCCAGCAGCTTAAACCCAGGGACAGCATCCTCCTACGAGCAGTACTTC

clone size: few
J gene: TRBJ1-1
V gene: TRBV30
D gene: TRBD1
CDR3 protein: CAWSLQGARTEAFF
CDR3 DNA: TGTGCCTGGAGCCTACAGGGGGCTCGCACTGAAGCTTTCTTT

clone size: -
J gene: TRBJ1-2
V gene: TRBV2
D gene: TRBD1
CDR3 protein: CASSEEGDSYYGYTF
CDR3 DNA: TGTGCCAGCAGTGAAGAGGGGGACAGTTACTATGGCTACACCTTC

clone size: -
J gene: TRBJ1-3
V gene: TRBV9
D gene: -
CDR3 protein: CASSARIGGAGNTIYF
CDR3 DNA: TGTGCCAGCAGCGCGAGGATTGGGGGCGCGGGAAACACCATATATTTT

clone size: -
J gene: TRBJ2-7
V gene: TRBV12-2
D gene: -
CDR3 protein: CASRLARQGTTYEQYF
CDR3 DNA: TGTGCAAGTCGCTTAGCGCGTCAGGGGACCACCTACGAGCAGTACTTC

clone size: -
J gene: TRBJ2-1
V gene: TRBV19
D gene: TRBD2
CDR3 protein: CASSITSGGPSSYNEQFF
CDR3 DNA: TGTGCCAGTAGTATAACTAGCGGGGGGCCGAGCTCCTACAATGAGCAGTTCTTC

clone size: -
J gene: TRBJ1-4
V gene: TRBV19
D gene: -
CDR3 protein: CASCRGANGANEKLFF
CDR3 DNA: TGTGCCAGTTGCCGCGGGGCGAATGGAGCTAATGAAAAACTGTTTTTT

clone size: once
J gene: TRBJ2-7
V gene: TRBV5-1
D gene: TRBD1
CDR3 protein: CASSTTGGTTDRKKQYF
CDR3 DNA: TGCGCCAGCAGCACCACAGGGGGGACAACGGACAGAAAAAAGCAGTACTTC

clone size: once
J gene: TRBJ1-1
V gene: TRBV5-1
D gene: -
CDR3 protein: CASSLGIQGTEAFF
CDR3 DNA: TGCGCCAGCAGCCTGGGAATCCAGGGGACTGAAGCTTTCTTT

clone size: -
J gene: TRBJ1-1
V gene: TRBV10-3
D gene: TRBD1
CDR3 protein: CAISDALGQGNTEAFF
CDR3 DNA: TGTGCCATCAGTGATGCTTTGGGACAGGGGAACACTGAAGCTTTCTTT

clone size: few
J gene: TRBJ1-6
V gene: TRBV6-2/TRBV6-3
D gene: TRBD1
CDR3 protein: CASSDRGRGSIWGLHF
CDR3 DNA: TGTGCCAGCAGCGACAGGGGAAGAGGGTCAATATGGGGCCTCCACTTT

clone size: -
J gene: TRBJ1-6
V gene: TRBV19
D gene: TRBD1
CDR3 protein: CASRPLDRDHSPLHF
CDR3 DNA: TGTGCCAGTAGACCCTTGGACAGGGATCATTCACCCCTCCACTTT

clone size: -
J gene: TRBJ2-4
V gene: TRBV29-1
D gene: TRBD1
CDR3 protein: CSVETGLKNIQYF
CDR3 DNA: TGCAGCGTTGAGACAGGGCTAAAAAACATTCAGTACTTC

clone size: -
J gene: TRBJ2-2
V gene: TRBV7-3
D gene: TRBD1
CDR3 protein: CASSSRTGSMPGELFF
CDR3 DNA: TGTGCCAGCAGCTCGAGGACAGGGTCTATGCCCGGGGAGCTGTTTTTT

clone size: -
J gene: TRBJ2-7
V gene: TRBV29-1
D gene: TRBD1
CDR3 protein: CSATGTGAYEQYF
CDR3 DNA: TGCAGCGCAACCGGGACAGGGGCCTACGAGCAGTACTTC

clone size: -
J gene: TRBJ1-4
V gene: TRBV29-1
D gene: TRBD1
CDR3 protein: CSVPGTGNEKLFF
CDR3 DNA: TGCAGCGTGCCCGGGACAGGGAATGAAAAACTGTTTTTT

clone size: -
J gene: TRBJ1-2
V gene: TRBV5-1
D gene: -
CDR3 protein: CASSLGQEIFHGYTF
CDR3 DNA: TGCGCCAGCAGCTTGGGGCAGGAAATTTTCCATGGCTACACCTTC

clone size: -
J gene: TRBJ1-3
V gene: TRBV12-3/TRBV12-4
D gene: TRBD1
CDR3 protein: CASSRDRENTIYF
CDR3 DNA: TGTGCCAGCAGCCGGGACAGGGAGAACACCATATATTTT

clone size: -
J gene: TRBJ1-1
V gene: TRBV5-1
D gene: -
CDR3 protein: CASSLDTGGRTEAFF
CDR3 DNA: TGCGCCAGCAGCTTGGATACGGGGGGACGGACTGAAGCTTTCTTT

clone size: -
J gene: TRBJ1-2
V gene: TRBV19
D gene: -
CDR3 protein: CASSIGQRTYYGYTF
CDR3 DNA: TGTGCCAGTAGTATCGGGCAGCGGACTTACTATGGCTACACCTTC

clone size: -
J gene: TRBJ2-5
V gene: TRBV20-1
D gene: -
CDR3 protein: CSASWGDETQYF
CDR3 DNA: TGCAGTGCTAGTTGGGGGGACGAGACCCAGTACTTC

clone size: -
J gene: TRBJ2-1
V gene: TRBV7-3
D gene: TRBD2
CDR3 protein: CASSPTSGGYYNEQFF
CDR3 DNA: TGTGCCAGCAGCCCCACTAGCGGGGGGTACTACAATGAGCAGTTCTTC

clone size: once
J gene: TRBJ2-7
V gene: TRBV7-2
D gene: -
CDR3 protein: CASSLGDFMREQYF
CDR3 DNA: TGTGCCAGCAGCTTAGGGGACTTTATGAGGGAGCAGTACTTC

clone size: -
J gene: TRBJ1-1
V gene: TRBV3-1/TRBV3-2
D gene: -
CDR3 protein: CASTHGGNTEAFF
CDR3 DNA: TGTGCCAGCACCCACGGGGGGAACACTGAAGCTTTCTTT

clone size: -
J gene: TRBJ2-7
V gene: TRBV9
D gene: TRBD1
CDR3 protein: CASSETGGAYEQYF
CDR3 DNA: TGTGCCAGCAGCGAGACAGGGGGTGCCTACGAGCAGTACTTC